The next 12 T cell receptor beta chains were all read from a single sample in a study of blood T cell repertoires in COVID-19. Repertoires were generated with immunoSEQ multiplex PCR, while TCRdb's copy carries only in-frame clones and drops some. The table shows 150,000 to 250,000 clones, with just under 85% occurring only once. What was sequenced was peripheral blood. The receptors come from a human donor with acute or convalescent COVID-19. The donor label of this sample is uncertain.

This clone was seen a few times. J is TRBJ2-3 and V is TRBV7-2, with D possibly TRBD2 on 6 matching bases. CDR3 length: 16 residues. The germline CDR1 and CDR2 sequences are SGHTA and FQGNSA. The V end lost 0 bases, the J end lost 5 bases, and 15 bases lay between the germline ends. The CDR3 bases are TGTGCCAGCAGCTTAGCGCGACTAGTAGGAGAAGATACGCAGTATTTT. Its protein is CASSLARLVGEDTQYF.

A few counts support this clone. This chain joins TRBV10-3 and TRBJ1-1; TRBD1 aligns across 9 bases. The CDR3 loop spans 14 amino acids. The V segment lost 6 bases and the J segment 1 base; nucleotides outside the gene matches: 3. Germline-derived CDR1 and CDR2 are ENHRY and SYGVKD. CDR3 region: CAIRGTGQNTEAFF. The CDR3 bases are TGTGCCATCAGAGGGACAGGGCAGAACACTGAAGCTTTCTTT.

J is TRBJ2-2 and V is TRBV2; 10 nucleotides align to TRBD2. The CDR3 contains 18 residues. Trimming took 7 bases from V and 4 from J; bases not matched to a gene: 15. Germline V CDR1 and CDR2: SNHLY, FYNNEI. CDR3 protein: CASTAPGLAGAGTGELFF. Written as DNA, the CDR3 is TGTGCCAGCACCGCCCCAGGGCTAGCGGGAGCAGGCACCGGGGAGCTGTTTTTT.

This clone was counted once. The V gene is TRBV21-1, the J gene TRBJ1-1. TRBV21-1 is flagged as a pseudogene. CDR3 length: 14 amino acids. CDR3 region: CASSKISQNTEAFF. Written as DNA, the CDR3 is TGTGCCAGCAGCAAAATTAGCCAGAACACTGAAGCTTTCTTT.

V is TRBV2 and J is TRBJ1-4; a weak D match, TRBD1 (5 bases). Deletions cut 4 bases from V and 3 bases from J, with 15 bases between. This CDR3 has 16 amino acids. CDR1 is SNHLY and CDR2 is FYNNEI in the germline V gene. CDR3 in amino acids: CASSGGEGIANEKLFF. CDR3 DNA sequence: TGTGCCAGCAGTGGTGGGGAGGGGATCGCTAATGAAAAACTGTTTTTT.

The chain is built from TRBV5-1 and TRBJ2-7; 8 nucleotides align to TRBD2. Germline V CDR1 and CDR2: SGHRS, YFSETQ. The length of the CDR3 is 15 residues. V shed 0 bases and J 2 bases; nucleotides not matched to a gene: 4. The CDR3 spells CASSLASGSTYEQYF. In nucleotides, the CDR3 is TGCGCCAGCAGCTTGGCCAGCGGGAGTACCTACGAGCAGTACTTC.

The chain couples TRBV21-1 to TRBJ1-3. TRBV21-1 represents a pseudogene. This CDR3 region has 19 residues. The CDR3 nucleotides are TGTGCCAGCAGCAAACCAATCCCCTTCGAGGTCGTCTCTGGAAACACCATATATTTT. It specifies CASSKPIPFEVVSGNTIYF.

The V and J genes are TRBV11-2 and TRBJ2-2, with D tentatively TRBD2 (5 bases). Looked up from germline, CDR1 is SGHAT and CDR2 is FQNNGV. Trimming shortened V by 6 bases and J by 5 bases, and 10 bases separated the two germline ends. This CDR3 has 13 amino acids. In nucleotides, the CDR3 is TGTGCCAGCAGGCGGGTCGGAACCGGGGAGCTGTTTTTT. Translation: CASRRVGTGELFF.

The gene calls are TRBV6-2 or TRBV6-3 and TRBJ2-1; D is ambiguous. This CDR3 spans 13 amino acids. Germline CDR1 and CDR2: MNHEY and SVGEGT. V shed 2 bases and J shed 6 bases, with 8 bases lying between them. CDR3 DNA: TGTGCCAGCAGTTACCGAGTTGTCAATGAGCAGTTCTTC. This translates into CASSYRVVNEQFF.

The V and J genes are TRBV3-1 (or the pseudogene TRBV3-2) and TRBJ2-5, with 8 nucleotides matching TRBD2. Germline V CDR1 and CDR2: LGHDT, YNNKEL (reference sequence). The J segment lost 4 bases and the V segment lost 4 bases, leaving 11 bases of the junction unmatched. This CDR3 is built from 16 residues. The CDR3 sequence is CASSRSEAGVLETQYF. CDR3 in DNA: TGTGCCAGCAGCCGAAGCGAAGCGGGAGTATTAGAGACCCAGTACTTC.

This clone was seen a few times. The chain couples TRBV18 to TRBJ1-6; D is possibly TRBD1 (5 bases). This CDR3 contains 15 residues. The V end was cut by 0 bases, the J end by 6 bases, with 9 bases between. CDR1 KGHSH and CDR2 LQKENI come from the germline V gene. DNA of the CDR3: TGTGCCAGCTCACCACCGAGTCAGGGTAATTCACCCCTCCACTTT. Translated: CASSPPSQGNSPLHF.

The rearrangement uses TRBV7-9 and TRBJ1-1; perhaps TRBD1 as D (6 bases). The CDR3 totals 15 residues. Trimming left V 5 bases short and J 1 base short, with 14 bases between. Per germline, CDR1 SEHNR and CDR2 FQNEAQ (reference sequence). CDR3 in amino acids: CASSIRTDPNTEAFF. In DNA form, the CDR3 reads TGTGCCAGCAGCATTCGGACAGACCCGAACACTGAAGCTTTCTTT.